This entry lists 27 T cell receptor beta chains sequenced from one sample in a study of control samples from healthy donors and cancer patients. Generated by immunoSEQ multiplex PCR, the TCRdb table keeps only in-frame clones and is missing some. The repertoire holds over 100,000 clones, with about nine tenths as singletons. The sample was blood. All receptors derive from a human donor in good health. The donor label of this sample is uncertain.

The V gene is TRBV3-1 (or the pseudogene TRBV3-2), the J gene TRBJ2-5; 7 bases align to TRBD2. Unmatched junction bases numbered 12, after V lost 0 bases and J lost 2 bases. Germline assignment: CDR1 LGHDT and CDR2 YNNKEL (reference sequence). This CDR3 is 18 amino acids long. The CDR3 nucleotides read TGTGCCAGCAGCCAAGATCGACCAACTAGCGCCGTACAAGAGACCCAGTACTTC. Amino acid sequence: CASSQDRPTSAVQETQYF.

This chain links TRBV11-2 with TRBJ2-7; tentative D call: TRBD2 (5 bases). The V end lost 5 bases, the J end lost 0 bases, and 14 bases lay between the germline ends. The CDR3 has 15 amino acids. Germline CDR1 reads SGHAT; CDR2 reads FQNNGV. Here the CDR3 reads CASSPLLGSSYEQYF. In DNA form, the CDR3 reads TGTGCCAGCAGCCCACTCCTGGGGAGCTCCTACGAGCAGTACTTC.

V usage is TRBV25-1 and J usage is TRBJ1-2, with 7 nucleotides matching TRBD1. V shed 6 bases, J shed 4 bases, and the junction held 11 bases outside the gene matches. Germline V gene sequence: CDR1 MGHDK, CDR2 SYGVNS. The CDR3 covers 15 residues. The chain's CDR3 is CASSGALGQSYGYTF. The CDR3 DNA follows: TGTGCCAGCAGCGGGGCTTTGGGACAGTCCTATGGCTACACCTTC.

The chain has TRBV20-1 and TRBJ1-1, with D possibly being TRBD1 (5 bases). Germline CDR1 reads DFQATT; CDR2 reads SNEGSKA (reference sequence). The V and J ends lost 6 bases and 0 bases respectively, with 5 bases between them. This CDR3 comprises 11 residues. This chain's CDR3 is CSAGVNTEAFF. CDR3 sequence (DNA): TGCAGTGCGGGGGTGAACACTGAAGCTTTCTTT.

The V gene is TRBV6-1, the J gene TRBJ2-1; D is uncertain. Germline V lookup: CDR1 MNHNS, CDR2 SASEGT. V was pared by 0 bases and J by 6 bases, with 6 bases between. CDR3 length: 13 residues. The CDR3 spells CASSEASFNEQFF. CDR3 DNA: TGTGCCAGCAGTGAAGCTAGCTTCAATGAGCAGTTCTTC.

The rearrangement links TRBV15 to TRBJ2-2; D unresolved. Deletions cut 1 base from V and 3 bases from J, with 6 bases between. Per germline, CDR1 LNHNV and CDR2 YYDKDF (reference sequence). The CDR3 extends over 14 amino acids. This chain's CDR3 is CATSRGSDTGELFF. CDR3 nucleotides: TGTGCCACCAGCAGAGGGTCGGACACCGGGGAGCTGTTTTTT.

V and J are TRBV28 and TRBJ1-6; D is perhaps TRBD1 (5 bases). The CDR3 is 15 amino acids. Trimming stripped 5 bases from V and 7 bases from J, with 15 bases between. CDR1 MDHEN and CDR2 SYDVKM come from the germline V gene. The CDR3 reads CASSPLRGSNSPLHF. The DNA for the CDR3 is TGTGCCAGCAGTCCCCTTCGGGGCTCGAATTCACCCCTCCACTTT.

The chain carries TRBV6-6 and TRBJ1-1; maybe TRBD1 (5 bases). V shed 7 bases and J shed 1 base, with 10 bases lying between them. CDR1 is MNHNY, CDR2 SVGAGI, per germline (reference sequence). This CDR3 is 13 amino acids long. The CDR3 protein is CASTKQENTEAFF. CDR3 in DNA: TGTGCCAGCACCAAACAGGAGAACACTGAAGCTTTCTTT.

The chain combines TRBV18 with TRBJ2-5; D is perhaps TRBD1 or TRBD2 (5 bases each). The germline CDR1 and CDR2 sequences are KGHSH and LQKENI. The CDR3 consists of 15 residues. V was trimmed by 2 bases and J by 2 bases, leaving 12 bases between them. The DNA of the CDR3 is TGTGCCAGCTCACCATACGGGGCGGCACAAGAGACCCAGTACTTC. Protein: CASSPYGAAQETQYF.

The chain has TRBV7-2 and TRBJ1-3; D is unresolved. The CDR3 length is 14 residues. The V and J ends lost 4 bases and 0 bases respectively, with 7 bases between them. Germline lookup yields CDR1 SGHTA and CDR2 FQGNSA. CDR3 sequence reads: CASSSDYSGNTIYF. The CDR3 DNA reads TGTGCCAGCAGCTCTGACTACTCTGGAAACACCATATATTTT.

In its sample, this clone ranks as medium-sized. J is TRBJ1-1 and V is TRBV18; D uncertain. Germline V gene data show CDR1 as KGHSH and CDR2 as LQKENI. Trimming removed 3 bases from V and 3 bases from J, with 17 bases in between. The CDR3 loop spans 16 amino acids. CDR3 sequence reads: CASSPSGGPEYTEAFF. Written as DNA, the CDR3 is TGTGCCAGCTCACCCTCGGGAGGACCGGAGTACACTGAAGCTTTCTTT.

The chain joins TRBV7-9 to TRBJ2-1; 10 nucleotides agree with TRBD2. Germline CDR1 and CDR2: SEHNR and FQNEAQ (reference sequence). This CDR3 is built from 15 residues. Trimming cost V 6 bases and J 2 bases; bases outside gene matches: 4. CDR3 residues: CASSPSGGAYNEQFF. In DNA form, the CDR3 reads TGTGCCAGCAGTCCAAGCGGGGGGGCCTACAATGAGCAGTTCTTC.

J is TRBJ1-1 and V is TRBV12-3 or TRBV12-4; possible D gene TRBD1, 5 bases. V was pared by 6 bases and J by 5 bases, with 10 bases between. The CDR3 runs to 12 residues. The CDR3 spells CASSLTVTEAFF. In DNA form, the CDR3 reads TGTGCCAGCAGCCTGACAGTGACTGAAGCTTTCTTT.

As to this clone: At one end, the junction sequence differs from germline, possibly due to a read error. In nucleotides, the CDR3 is TGTGCCAGTTGTATAGCGGGATCATTAGGCGGGGGGGCCGCAGGGACCCAGTACTTC. Amino acid sequence: CASCIAGSLGGGAAGTQYF. The chain is built from TRBV19 and TRBJ2-5; 9 nucleotides align to TRBD2. CDR3 length: 19 amino acids. The germline gives CDR1 LNHDA, CDR2 SQIVND (reference sequence). Using reference TRBV19 and TRBJ2-5 for the parts outside the CDR3, the full variable domain is DGGITQSPKYLFRKEGQNVTLSCEQNLNHDAMYWYRQDPGQGLRLIYYSQIVNDFQKGDIAEGYSVSREKKESFPLTVTSAQKNPTAFYLCASCIAGSLGGGAAGTQYFGPGTRLLVL.

As DNA, the CDR3 is TGTGCCAGCAGCTTGTCCAGGGACCAATACGGCTACACCTTC. Protein: CASSLSRDQYGYTF. The gene calls are TRBV7-2 and TRBJ1-2, with TRBD1 as a possible D gene (5 bases). CDR1 is SGHTA and CDR2 is FQGNSA in the germline V gene. The CDR3 length is 14 residues. Trimming removed 3 bases from V and 8 bases from J, with 16 bases in between.

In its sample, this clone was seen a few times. This CDR3 is CASSQDLVGGGRTSTDTQYF. CDR3 DNA sequence: TGCGCCAGCAGCCAAGATCTCGTCGGCGGGGGAAGAACTAGCACAGATACGCAGTATTTT. The genes are TRBV4-3 and TRBJ2-3; TRBD2 agrees at 7 bases. Germline V gene data show CDR1 as LGHNA and CDR2 as YSLEER. V lost 0 bases to trimming and J lost 0 bases; unmatched junction nucleotides: 15. CDR3 size: 20 residues.

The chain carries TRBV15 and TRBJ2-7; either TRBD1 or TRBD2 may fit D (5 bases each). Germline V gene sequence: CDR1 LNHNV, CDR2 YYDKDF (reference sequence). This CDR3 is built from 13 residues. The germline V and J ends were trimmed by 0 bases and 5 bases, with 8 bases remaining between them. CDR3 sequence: CATSRDGGHEQYV. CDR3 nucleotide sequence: TGTGCCACCAGCAGAGATGGGGGTCACGAGCAGTACGTC.

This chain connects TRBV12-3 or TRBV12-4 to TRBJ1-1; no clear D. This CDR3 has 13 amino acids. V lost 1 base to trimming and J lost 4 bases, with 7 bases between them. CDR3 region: CASSLEWGTEAFF. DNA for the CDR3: TGTGCCAGCAGTTTAGAATGGGGCACTGAAGCTTTCTTT.

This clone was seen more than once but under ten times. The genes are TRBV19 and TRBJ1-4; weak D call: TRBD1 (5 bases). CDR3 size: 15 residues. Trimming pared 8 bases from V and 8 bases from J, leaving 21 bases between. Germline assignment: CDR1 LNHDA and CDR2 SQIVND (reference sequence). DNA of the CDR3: TGTGCCAGTCAGGGTGTAGGAGGGGAAAGGGAAAAACTGTTTTTT. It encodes CASQGVGGEREKLFF.

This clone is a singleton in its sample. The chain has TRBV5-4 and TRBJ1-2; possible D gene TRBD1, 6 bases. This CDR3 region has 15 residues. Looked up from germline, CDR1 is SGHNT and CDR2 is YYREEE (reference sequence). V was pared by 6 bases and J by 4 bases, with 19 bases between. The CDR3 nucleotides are TGTGCCAGCACCCCCCGGGAGCCGGACAGCTATGGCTACACCTTC. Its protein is CASTPREPDSYGYTF.

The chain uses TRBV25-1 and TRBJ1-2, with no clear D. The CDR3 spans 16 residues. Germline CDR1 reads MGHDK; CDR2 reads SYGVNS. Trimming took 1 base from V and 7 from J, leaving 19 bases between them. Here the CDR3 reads CASSELDGRLFGGYTF. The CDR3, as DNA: TGTGCCAGCAGTGAATTAGACGGCCGACTGTTTGGTGGCTACACCTTC.

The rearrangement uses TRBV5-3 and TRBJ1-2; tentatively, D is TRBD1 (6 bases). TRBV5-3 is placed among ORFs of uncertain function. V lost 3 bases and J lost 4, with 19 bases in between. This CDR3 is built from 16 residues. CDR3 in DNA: TGTGCCAGAAGCTCGACACAAATGACAGGCGGCTATGGCTACACCTTC. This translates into CARSSTQMTGGYGYTF.

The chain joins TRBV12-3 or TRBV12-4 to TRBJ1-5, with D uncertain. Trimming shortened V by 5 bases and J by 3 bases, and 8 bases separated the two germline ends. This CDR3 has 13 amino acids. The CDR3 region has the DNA TGTGCCAGCAGTCTCAATACCAATCAGCCCCAGCATTTT. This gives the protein CASSLNTNQPQHF.

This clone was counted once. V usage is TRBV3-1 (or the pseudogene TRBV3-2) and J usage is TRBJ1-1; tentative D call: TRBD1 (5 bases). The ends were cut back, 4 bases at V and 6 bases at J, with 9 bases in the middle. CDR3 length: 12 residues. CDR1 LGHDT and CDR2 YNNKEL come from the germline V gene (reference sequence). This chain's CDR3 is CASSRLQAEAFF. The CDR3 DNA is TGTGCCAGCAGCCGGTTACAGGCTGAAGCTTTCTTT.

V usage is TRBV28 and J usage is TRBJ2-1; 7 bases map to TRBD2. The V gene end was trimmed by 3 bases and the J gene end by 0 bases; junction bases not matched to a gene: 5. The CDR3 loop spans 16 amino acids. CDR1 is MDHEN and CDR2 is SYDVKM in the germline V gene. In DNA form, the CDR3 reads TGTGCCAGCAGTTTTAGCGGGTCCCACTCCTACAATGAGCAGTTCTTC. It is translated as CASSFSGSHSYNEQFF.

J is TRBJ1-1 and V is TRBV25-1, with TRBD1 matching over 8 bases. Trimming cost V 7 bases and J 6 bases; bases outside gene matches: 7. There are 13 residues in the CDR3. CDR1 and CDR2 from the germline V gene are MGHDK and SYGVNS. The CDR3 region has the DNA TGTGCCAGCACCCTGTCAGGGGGCTCTGAAGCTTTCTTT. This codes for CASTLSGGSEAFF.

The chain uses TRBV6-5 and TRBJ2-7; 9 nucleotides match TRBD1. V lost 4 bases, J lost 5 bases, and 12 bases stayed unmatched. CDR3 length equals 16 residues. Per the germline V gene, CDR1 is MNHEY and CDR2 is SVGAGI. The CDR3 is CASSLSPEGQGDEQYF. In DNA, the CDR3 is TGTGCCAGCAGTTTGTCCCCCGAGGGACAGGGAGACGAGCAGTACTTC.